Listed below are T cell receptor beta chains from one sample, sequenced in a study of pediatric ulcerative colitis. The assay was immunoSEQ multiplex PCR, and TCRdb's table has in-frame clones only and misses some. The sample consists of around 65,000 clones, around four fifths of them appearing once. The specimen was blood. These receptors all come from a boy aged 10-17 years with moderate ulcerative colitis. Each CDR3 is given with its conserved first and last residue. A D gene is named only where the DNA matches it firmly. Some rows have no size entry. The others give once, few or many, or a class for an expanded clone.

D	size	V	J	CDR3	DNA
.	.	TRBV5-1	TRBJ2-2	CASSLEPTGTGELFF	TGCGCCAGCAGCTTGGAACCAACTGGGACCGGGGAGCTGTTTTTT
.	once	TRBV7-8	TRBJ2-7	CASSPELMSSYEQYF	TGTGCCAGCAGCCCAGAATTAATGAGCTCCTACGAGCAGTACTTC
.	.	TRBV27	TRBJ1-4	CASSRLGGGEKLFF	TGTGCCAGCAGTCGGCTCGGCGGGGGGGAAAAACTGTTTTTT
.	.	TRBV15	TRBJ1-2	CATSTGLREYGYTF	TGTGCCACCAGCACCGGACTTAGGGAGTATGGCTACACCTTC
.	.	TRBV7-9	TRBJ2-2	CASSNPLQENTGELFF	TGTGCCAGCAGCAACCCGTTACAGGAAAACACCGGGGAGCTGTTTTTT
.	.	TRBV10-1	TRBJ1-1	CASSESMGGTEAFF	TGCGCCAGCAGTGAGTCGATGGGGGGGACTGAAGCTTTCTTT
TRBD2	few	TRBV5-1	TRBJ2-3	CASSYYPSGRAGADTQYF	TGCGCCAGCAGCTATTACCCTAGCGGGAGGGCCGGGGCAGATACGCAGTATTTT
.	.	TRBV7-6	TRBJ2-7	CASSPGSYEQYF	TGTGCCAGCAGCCCCGGGAGCTACGAGCAGTACTTC
.	.	TRBV9	TRBJ1-6	CASSVERGNSPLHF	TGTGCCAGCAGCGTAGAGAGGGGTAATTCACCCCTCCACTTT
.	.	TRBV10-3	TRBJ2-3	CAISESGIHTQYF	TGTGCCATCAGTGAGTCGGGGATCCATACGCAGTATTTT
.	once	TRBV5-6	TRBJ2-3	CASSLVGTTDTQYF	TGTGCCAGCAGCTTGGTGGGAACCACAGATACGCAGTATTTT
.	.	TRBV19	TRBJ1-4	CASSRPSWGDEKLFF	TGTGCCAGTAGTAGGCCTTCCTGGGGGGACGAAAAACTGTTTTTT
TRBD1	.	TRBV11-2	TRBJ1-5	CASSVGTGVGYSNQPQHF	TGTGCCAGCAGCGTCGGGACAGGGGTTGGATATAGCAATCAGCCCCAGCATTTT
TRBD2	.	TRBV9	TRBJ2-5	CASSPRWLAGAQETQYF	TGTGCCAGCAGCCCGAGGTGGCTAGCGGGGGCCCAAGAGACCCAGTACTTC
.	.	TRBV5-1	TRBJ2-6	CASSFGDGANVLTF	TGCGCCAGCAGCTTCGGGGATGGGGCCAACGTCCTGACTTTC
.	.	TRBV21-1	TRBJ2-5	CASTSLTGETEQETQYF	TGTGCCAGCACCAGCCTGACCGGGGAGACGGAACAAGAGACCCAGTACTTC
TRBD2	.	TRBV13	TRBJ2-7	CASSLVGSGSYEQYF	TGTGCCAGCAGCTTAGTGGGTAGCGGGTCCTACGAGCAGTACTTC
.	.	TRBV4-2	TRBJ1-2	CASSQANGGYTF	TGTGCCAGCAGCCAAGCTAATGGGGGCTACACCTTC
.	.	TRBV29-1	TRBJ1-1	CSAFLPGTEAFF	TGCAGCGCCTTTCTCCCGGGCACTGAAGCTTTCTTT
.	.	TRBV5-1	TRBJ2-7	CASSLPTPYEQYF	TGCGCCAGCAGCCTGCCGACCCCCTACGAGCAGTACTTC
TRBD1	.	TRBV5-1	TRBJ2-5	CASSRDSHRETQYF	TGCGCCAGCAGTCGGGACAGCCATAGGGAGACCCAGTACTTC
.	.	TRBV19	TRBJ1-5	CASSYGENQPQHF	TGTGCCAGTAGCTACGGGGAGAATCAGCCCCAGCATTTT
.	.	TRBV7-8	TRBJ2-7	CASSLPAGLSYEQYF	TGTGCCAGCAGCTTACCGGCAGGGTTATCCTACGAGCAGTACTTC
.	.	TRBV4-1	TRBJ1-1	CASSQEYRAFF	TGCGCCAGCAGCCAAGAGTATAGAGCTTTCTTT
.	few	TRBV19	TRBJ1-1	CASMDLNTEAFF	TGTGCCAGTATGGACTTGAACACTGAAGCTTTCTTT
.	.	TRBV9	TRBJ2-7	CASSPSSLSSYEQYF	TGTGCCAGCAGCCCAAGCAGTCTAAGCTCCTACGAGCAGTACTTC
.	.	TRBV6-5	TRBJ1-1	CASSYSQVTNTEAFF	TGTGCCAGCAGTTACTCACAGGTGACGAACACTGAAGCTTTCTTT
.	.	TRBV29-1	TRBJ2-5	CSVFQGSETQYF	TGCAGCGTGTTCCAGGGGAGCGAGACCCAGTACTTC